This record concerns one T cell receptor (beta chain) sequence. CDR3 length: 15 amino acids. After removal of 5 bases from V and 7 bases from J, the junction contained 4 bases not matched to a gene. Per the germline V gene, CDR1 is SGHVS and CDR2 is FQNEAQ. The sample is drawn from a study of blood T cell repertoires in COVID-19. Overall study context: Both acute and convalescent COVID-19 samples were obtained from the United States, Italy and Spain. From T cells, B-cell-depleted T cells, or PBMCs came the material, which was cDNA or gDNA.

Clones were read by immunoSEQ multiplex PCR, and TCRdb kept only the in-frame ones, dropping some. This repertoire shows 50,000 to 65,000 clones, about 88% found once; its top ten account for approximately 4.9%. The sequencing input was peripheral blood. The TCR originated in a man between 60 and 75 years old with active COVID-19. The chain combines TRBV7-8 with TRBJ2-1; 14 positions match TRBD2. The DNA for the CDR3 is TGTGCCAGCAGCCCGGGACTAGCGGGAGTAAATGAGCAGTTCTTC. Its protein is CASSPGLAGVNEQFF.